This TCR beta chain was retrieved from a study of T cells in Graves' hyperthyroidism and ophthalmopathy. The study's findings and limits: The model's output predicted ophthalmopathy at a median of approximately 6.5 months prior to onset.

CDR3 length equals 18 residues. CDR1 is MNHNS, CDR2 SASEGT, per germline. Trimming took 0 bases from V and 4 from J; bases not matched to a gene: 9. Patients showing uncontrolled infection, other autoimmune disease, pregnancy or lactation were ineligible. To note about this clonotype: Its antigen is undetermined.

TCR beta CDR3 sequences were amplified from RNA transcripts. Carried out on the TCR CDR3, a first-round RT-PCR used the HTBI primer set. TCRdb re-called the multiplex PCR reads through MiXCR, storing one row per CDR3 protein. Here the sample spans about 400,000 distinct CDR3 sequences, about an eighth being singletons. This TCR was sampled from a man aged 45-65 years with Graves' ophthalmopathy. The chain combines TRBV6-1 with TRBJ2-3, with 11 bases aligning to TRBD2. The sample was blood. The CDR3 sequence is CASSEARLAGGGPDTQYF. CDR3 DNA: TGTGCCAGCAGTGAAGCGCGGCTAGCGGGAGGAGGCCCAGATACGCAGTATTTT.